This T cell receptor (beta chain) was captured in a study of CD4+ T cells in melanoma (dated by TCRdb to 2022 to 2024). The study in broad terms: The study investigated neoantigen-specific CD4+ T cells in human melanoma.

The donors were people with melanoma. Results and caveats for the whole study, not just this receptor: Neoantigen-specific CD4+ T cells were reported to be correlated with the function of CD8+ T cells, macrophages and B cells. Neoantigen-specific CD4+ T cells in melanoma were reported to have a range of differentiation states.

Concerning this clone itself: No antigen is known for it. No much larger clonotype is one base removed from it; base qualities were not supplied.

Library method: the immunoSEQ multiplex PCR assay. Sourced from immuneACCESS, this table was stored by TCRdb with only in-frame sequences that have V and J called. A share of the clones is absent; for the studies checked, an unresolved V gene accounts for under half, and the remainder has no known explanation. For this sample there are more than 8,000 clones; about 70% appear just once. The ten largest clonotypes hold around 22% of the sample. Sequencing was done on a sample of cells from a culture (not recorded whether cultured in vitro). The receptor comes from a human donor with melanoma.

CDR3 sequence: CASSLGGLAADTQYF. The DNA sequence is given as TGCGCCAGCAGCTTGGGGGGACTAGCGGCAGATACGCAGTATTTT. The chain joins TRBV5-1 to TRBJ2-3, and 11 bases in between align with TRBD2. After removal of 0 bases from V and 4 bases from J, the junction retains 1 base not matched to a gene. Reading from cysteine to phenylalanine, the CDR3 counts 15 amino acids. The retained sequence is limited to the CDR3, 45 bases, with the frame set at the first base. CDR1 SGHRS and CDR2 YFSETQ were looked up in the germline V gene.